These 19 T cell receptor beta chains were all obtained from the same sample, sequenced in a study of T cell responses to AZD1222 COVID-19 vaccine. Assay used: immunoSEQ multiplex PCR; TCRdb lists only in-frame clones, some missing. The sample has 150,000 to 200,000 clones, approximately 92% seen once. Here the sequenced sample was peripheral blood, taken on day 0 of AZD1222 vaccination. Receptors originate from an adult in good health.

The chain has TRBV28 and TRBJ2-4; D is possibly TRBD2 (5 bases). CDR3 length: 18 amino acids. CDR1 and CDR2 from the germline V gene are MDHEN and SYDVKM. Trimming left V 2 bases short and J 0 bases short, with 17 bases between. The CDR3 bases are TGTGCCAGCAGTTTAGGTCTGAGGGCCAACGTAGCCAAAAACATTCAGTACTTC. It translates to CASSLGLRANVAKNIQYF.

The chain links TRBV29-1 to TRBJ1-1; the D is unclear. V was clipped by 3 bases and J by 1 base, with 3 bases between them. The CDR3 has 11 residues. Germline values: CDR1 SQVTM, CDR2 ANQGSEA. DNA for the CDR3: TGCAGCGTTGACCAGAACACTGAAGCTTTCTTT. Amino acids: CSVDQNTEAFF.

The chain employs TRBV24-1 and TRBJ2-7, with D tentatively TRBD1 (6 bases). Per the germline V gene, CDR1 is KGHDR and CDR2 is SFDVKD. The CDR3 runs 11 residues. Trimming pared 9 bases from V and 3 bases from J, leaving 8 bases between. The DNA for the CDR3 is TGTGCCACCTGGACAGACTACGAGCAGTACTTC. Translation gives CATWTDYEQYF.

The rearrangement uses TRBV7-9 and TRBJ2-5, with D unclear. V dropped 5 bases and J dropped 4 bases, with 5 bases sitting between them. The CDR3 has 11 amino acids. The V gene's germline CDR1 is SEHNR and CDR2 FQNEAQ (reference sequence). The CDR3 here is CASSAVETQYF. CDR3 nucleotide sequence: TGTGCCAGCAGCGCAGTAGAGACCCAGTACTTC.

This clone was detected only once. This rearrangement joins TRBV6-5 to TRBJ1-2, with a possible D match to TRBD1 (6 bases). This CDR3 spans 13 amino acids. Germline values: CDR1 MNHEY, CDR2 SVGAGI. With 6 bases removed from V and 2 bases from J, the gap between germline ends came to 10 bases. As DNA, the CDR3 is TGTGCCAGCAGCTACAGGGAGAACTATGGCTACACCTTC. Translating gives CASSYRENYGYTF.

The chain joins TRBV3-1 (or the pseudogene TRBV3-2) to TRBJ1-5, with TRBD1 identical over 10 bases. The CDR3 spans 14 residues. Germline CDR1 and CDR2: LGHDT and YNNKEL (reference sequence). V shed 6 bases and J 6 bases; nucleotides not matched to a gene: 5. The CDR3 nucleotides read TGTGCCAGCAGTGACAGGGGGCCAGGTCAGCCCCAGCATTTT. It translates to CASSDRGPGQPQHF.

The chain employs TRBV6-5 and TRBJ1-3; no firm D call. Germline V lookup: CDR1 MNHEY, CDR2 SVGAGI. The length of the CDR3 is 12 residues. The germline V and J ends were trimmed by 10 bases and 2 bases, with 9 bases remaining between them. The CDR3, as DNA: TGTGCCACCAGAGGGCCTGGAAACACCATATATTTT. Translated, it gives CATRGPGNTIYF.

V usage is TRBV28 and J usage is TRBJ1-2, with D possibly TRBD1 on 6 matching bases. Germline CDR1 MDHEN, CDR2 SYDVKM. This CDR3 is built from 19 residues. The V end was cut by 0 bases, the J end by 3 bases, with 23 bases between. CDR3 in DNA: TGTGCCAGCAGTTTATGGAGAACAGGGTGGAACGAGGGCCACTATGGCTACACCTTC. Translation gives CASSLWRTGWNEGHYGYTF.

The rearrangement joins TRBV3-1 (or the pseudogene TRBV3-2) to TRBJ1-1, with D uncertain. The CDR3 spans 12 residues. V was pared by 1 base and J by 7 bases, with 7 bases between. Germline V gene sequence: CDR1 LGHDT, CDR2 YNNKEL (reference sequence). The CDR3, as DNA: TGTGCCAGCAGCCAAGGGTGGGGTGAAGCTTTCTTT. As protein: CASSQGWGEAFF.

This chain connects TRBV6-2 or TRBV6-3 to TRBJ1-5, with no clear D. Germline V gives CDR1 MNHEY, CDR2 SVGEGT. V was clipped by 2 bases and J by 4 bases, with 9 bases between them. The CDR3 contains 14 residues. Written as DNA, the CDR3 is TGTGCCAGCAGTTACCCCCAGGAAAATCAGCCCCAGCATTTT. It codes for CASSYPQENQPQHF.

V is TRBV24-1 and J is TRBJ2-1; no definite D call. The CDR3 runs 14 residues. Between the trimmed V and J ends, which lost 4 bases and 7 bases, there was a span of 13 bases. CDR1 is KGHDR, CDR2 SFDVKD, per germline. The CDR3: CATSDSTAGNEQFF. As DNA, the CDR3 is TGTGCCACCAGTGACTCCACGGCCGGGAATGAGCAGTTCTTC.

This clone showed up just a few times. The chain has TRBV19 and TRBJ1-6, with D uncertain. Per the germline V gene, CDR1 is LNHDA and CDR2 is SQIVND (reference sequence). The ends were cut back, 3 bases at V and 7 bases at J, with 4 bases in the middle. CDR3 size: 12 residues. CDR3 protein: CASSIGNSPLHF. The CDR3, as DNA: TGTGCCAGTAGTATCGGGAATTCACCCCTCCACTTT.

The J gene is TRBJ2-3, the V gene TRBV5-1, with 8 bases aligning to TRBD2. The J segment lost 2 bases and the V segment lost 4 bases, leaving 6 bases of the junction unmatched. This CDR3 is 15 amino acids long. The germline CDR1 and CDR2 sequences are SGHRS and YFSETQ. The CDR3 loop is CASSGWREDTDTQYF. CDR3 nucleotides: TGCGCCAGCAGCGGCTGGCGGGAGGACACAGATACGCAGTATTTT.

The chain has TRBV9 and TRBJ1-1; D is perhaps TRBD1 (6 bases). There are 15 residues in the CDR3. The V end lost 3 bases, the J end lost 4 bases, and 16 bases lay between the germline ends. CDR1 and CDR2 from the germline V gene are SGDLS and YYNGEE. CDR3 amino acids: CASSGSLGGATEAFF. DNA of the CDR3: TGTGCCAGCAGCGGGAGCCTAGGGGGGGCCACTGAAGCTTTCTTT.

In DNA form, the CDR3 reads TGTGCCAGCAGTATCGGGACAGGGTACTACAATGAGCAGTTCTTC. Its protein is CASSIGTGYYNEQFF. This chain uses TRBV6-5 with TRBJ2-1; 9 positions agree with TRBD1. In germline, CDR1 is MNHEY, CDR2 SVGAGI. This CDR3 contains 15 residues. The junction had 5 bases not matched to a gene; V was cut back by 5 bases and J by 3 bases.

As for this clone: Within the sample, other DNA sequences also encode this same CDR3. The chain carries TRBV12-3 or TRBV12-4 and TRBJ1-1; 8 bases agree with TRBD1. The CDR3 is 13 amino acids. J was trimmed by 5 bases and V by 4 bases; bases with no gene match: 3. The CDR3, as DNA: TGTGCCAGCAGTTCCGACAGGGGTACTGAAGCTTTCTTT. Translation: CASSSDRGTEAFF.

The DNA for the CDR3 is TGTGCCAGCAGTGACTCGTGGGGTCAGCCCCAGCATTTT. It translates to CASSDSWGQPQHF. This rearrangement joins TRBV6-4 to TRBJ1-5, with D unresolved. CDR3 length equals 13 residues. CDR1 is MRHNA, CDR2 SNTAGT, per germline. With 0 bases removed from V and 6 bases from J, the gap between germline ends came to 6 bases.

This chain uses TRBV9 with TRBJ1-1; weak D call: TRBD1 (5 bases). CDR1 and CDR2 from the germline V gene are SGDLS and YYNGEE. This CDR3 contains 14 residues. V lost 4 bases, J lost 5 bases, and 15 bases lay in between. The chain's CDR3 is CASSSTGVSTEAFF. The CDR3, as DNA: TGTGCCAGCAGCTCCACGGGGGTGTCGACTGAAGCTTTCTTT.

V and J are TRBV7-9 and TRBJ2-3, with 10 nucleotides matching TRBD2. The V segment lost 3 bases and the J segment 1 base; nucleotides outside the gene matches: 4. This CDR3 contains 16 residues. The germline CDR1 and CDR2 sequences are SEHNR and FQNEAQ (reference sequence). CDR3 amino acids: CASSLDLAGGTDTQYF. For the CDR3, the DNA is TGTGCCAGCAGCTTGGACCTAGCGGGAGGCACAGATACGCAGTATTTT. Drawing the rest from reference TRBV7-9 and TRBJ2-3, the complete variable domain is DTGVSQNPRHKITKRGQNVTFRCDPISEHNRLYWYRQTLGQGPEFLTYFQNEAQLEKSRLLSDRFSAERPKGSFSTLEIQRTEQGDSAMYLCASSLDLAGGTDTQYFGPGTRLTVL.